This is a list of T cell receptor beta chains from one sample in a study of T cells in Graves' hyperthyroidism and ophthalmopathy. TCRdb passed the multiplex PCR reads through MiXCR, listing each CDR3 protein once. Altogether about 560,000 distinct CDR3 sequences are present, over 15% being singletons, with the ten largest covering 15% to 20%. The sequencing sample was made of blood. The receptors here all came from a young woman with Graves' hyperthyroidism. Each CDR3 is given with its conserved first and last residue. A D gene is named only where the DNA matches it firmly. Clone size is not always given. Where it is, it says once, few, many or a class for expanded clones.

TRBJ2-2	many	TRBV2	TRBD2	CASSETTSGGANTGELFF	TGTGCCAGCAGCGAGACGACTAGCGGGGGTGCAAACACCGGGGAGCTGTTTTTT
TRBJ2-1	few	TRBV2	TRBD2	CAIRSTLGLAPNEQFF	TGTGCCATCCGATCGACCTTGGGACTAGCGCCCAATGAGCAGTTCTTC
TRBJ1-1	many	TRBV11-3	TRBD1	CASSLRQGGNTEAFF	TGTGCCAGCAGCTTACGACAGGGAGGAAACACTGAAGCTTTCTTT
TRBJ2-1	-	TRBV24-1	TRBD2	CATSEDPGASGSLEEQFF	TGTGCCACCAGTGAGGACCCAGGGGCTAGCGGGAGTCTAGAGGAGCAGTTCTTC
TRBJ2-7	many	TRBV28	-	CASSLGRVYEQYF	TGTGCCAGCAGTTTGGGCAGGGTTTACGAGCAGTACTTC
TRBJ1-3	once	TRBV20-1	-	CSVESDLNTIYF	TGCAGTGTTGAATCAGACTTGAACACCATATATTTT
TRBJ1-1	-	TRBV14	-	CASSQLRGAGTEAFF	TGTGCCAGCAGCCAACTCAGGGGAGCGGGCACTGAAGCTTTCTTT
TRBJ2-5	many	TRBV12-3/TRBV12-4	TRBD1	CASSRTGGEETQYF	TGTGCCAGCAGTAGGACAGGGGGAGAGGAGACCCAGTACTTC
TRBJ2-1	few	TRBV6-4	-	CASSERDLPQSNEQFF	TGTGCCAGCAGTGAGAGGGATCTCCCCCAAAGTAATGAGCAGTTCTTC
TRBJ2-1	few	TRBV5-1	TRBD1	CASQGTGWPNEQFF	TGCGCCAGCCAAGGGACAGGGTGGCCCAATGAGCAGTTCTTC